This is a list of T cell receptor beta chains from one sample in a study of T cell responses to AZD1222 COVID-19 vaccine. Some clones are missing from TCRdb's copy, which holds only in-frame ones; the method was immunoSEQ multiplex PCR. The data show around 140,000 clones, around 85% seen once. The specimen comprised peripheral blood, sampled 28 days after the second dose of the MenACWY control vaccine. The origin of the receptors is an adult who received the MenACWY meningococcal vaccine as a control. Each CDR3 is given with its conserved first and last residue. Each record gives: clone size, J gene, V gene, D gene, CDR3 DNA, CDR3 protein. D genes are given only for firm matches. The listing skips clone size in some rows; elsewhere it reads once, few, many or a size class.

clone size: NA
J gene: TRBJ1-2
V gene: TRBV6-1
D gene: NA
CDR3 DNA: TGTGCCAGCAGTGAAAATGGTCCGCCCGGTGGCTACACCTTC
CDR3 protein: CASSENGPPGGYTF

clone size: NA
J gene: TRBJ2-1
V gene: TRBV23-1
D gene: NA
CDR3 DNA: TGCGCCAGCAGTCAATCAACCCCTAGCCACTCCCTGGCAATTTTCAATGAGCAGTTCTTC
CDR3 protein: CASSQSTPSHSLAIFNEQFF

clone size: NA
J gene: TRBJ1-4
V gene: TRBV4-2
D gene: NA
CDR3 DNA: TGTGCCAGCAGCCAAGATGGGGAAACACGGGAAAAACTGTTTTTT
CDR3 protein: CASSQDGETREKLFF

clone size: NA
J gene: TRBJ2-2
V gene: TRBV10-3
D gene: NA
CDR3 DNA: TGTGCCATCAGTGAGTCCGCACAGGGTTGGGCGAACACCGGGGAGCTGTTTTTT
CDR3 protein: CAISESAQGWANTGELFF

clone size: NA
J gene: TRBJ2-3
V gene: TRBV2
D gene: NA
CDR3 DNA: TGTGCCAGCAGTATTCTTCATACGCAGTATTTT
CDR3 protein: CASSILHTQYF

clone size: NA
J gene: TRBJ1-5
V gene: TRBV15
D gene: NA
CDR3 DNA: TGTGCCACCAGCATCAATGCCCCGGGGAGGCATCAGCCCCAGCATTTT
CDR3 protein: CATSINAPGRHQPQHF

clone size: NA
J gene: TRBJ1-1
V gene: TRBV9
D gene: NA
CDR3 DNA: TGTGCCAGCAGCGTAGAAGGGTTGGGTGAAGCTTTCTTT
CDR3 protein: CASSVEGLGEAFF

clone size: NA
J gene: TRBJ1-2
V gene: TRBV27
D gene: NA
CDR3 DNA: TGTGCCAGCAGCCCGGGGGGCCTACACTATGGCTACACCTTC
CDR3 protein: CASSPGGLHYGYTF

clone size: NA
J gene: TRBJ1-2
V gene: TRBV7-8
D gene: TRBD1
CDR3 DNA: TGTGCCAGCAGCTTAGCGCGGCGCGGCAGGGGGTATATAACTAACTATGGCTACACCTTC
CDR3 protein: CASSLARRGRGYITNYGYTF

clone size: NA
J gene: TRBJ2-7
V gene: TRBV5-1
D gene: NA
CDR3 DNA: TGCGCCAGCAGCTTAGATATCGGGTCCTACGAGCAGTACTTC
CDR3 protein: CASSLDIGSYEQYF

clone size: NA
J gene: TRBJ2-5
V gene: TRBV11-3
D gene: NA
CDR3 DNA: TGTGCCAGCAGCTTAGATCGGGAGACCCAGTACTTC
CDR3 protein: CASSLDRETQYF

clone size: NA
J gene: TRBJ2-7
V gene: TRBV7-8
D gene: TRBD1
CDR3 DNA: TGTGCCAGCAGCCGAGCAGGGGGCTATTCCTACGAGCAGTACTTC
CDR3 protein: CASSRAGGYSYEQYF

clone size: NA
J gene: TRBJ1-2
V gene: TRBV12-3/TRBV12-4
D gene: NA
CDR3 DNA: TGTGCCAGCAGCACGGGGGGCCGGGCTGGCTACACCTTC
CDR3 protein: CASSTGGRAGYTF

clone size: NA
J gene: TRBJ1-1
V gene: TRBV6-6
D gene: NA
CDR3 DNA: TGTGCCAGCAGCTCCCAAGAGAACACTGAAGCTTTCTTT
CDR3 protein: CASSSQENTEAFF

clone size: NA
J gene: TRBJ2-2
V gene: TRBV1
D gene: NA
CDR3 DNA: TGCACCAGCAGCCAAGACCGGCAAGACACCGGGGAGCTGTTTTTT
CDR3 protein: CTSSQDRQDTGELFF

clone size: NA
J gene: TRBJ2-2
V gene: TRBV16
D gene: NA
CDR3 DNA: TGTGCCAGCAGCCCGACTACGGCCCCCGGCACCGGGGAGCTGTTTTTT
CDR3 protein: CASSPTTAPGTGELFF

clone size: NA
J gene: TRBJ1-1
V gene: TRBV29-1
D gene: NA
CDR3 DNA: TGCAGCGTTGCAGACAGAAGTCTTATGAACACTGAAGCTTTCTTT
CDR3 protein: CSVADRSLMNTEAFF

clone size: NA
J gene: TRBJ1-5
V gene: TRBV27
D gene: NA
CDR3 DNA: TGTGCCAGCAGTTTTTCTATAAGGGGCAATCAGCCCCAGCATTTT
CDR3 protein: CASSFSIRGNQPQHF

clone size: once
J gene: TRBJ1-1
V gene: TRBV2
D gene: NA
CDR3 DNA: TGTGCCTCTAGCCCGAGGACGGATGGGACTGAAGCTTTCTTT
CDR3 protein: CASSPRTDGTEAFF

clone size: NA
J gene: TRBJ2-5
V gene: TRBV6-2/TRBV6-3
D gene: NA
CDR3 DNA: TGTGCCAGCAGTTACTCGATTGGTTTGGGGGAAGAGACCCAGTACTTC
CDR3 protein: CASSYSIGLGEETQYF

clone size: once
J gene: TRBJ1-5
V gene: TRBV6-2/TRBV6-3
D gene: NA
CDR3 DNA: TGTGCCAGCAGTTACGCGGCTTCCAGCAATCAGCCCCAGCATTTT
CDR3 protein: CASSYAASSNQPQHF

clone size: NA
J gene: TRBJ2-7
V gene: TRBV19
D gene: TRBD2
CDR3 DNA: TGTGCCAGTAGTCCCCTGGGAAGCGGGAGAGGGATCTACGAGCAGTACTTC
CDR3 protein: CASSPLGSGRGIYEQYF

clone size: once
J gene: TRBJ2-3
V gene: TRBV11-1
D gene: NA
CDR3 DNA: TGTGCCAGCAGCGTGGACAGCCGAGGCACAGATACGCAGTATTTT
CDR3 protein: CASSVDSRGTDTQYF

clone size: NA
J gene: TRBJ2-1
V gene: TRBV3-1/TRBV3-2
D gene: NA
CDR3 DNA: TGTGCCAGCAGCCAAGCCTACTCAAGTGAGCAGTTCTTC
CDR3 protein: CASSQAYSSEQFF

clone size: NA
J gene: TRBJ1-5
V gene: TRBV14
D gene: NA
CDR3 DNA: TGTGCCAGCAGCCAACAGATTAATCAGCCCCAGCATTTT
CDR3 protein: CASSQQINQPQHF

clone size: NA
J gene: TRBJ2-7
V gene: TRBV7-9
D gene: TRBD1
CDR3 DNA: TGTGCCAGCAGCCGCACCAAGGGGGCAGGCGAGCAGTACTTC
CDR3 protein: CASSRTKGAGEQYF

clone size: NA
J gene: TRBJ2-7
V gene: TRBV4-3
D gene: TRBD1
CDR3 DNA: TGCGCCAGCAGCCCGCAGCAGGGGGCTGGGGAGCAGTACTTC
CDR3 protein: CASSPQQGAGEQYF

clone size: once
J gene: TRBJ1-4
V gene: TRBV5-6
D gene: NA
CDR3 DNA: TGTGCCAGCAGCCAAAGTCCACGGGAACTGTTTTTT
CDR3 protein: CASSQSPRELFF

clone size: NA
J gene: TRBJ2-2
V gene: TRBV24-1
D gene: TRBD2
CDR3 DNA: TGTGCCACTAGGACTAGCGGGAACACCGGGGAGCTGTTTTTT
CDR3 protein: CATRTSGNTGELFF

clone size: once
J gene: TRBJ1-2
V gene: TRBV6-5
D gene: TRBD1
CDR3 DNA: TGTGCCAGCAGTTACGGGGACAGGGCTGGGGGCTACACCTTC
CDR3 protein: CASSYGDRAGGYTF

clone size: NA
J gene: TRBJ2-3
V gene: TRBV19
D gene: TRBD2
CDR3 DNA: TGTGCCAGTATGATGATTAGCGGGGGGGGATCGCAGTATTTT
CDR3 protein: CASMMISGGGSQYF

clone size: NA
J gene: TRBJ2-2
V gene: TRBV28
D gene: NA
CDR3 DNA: TGTGCCAGCAGTTTCGGGGGGCCCCCCGGGGAGCTGTTTTTT
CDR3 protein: CASSFGGPPGELFF

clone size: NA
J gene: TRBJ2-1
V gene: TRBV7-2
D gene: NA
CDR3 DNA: TGTGCCAGCAGTTTGCAGGGTTCCTCCTACAATGAGCAGTTCTTC
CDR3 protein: CASSLQGSSYNEQFF

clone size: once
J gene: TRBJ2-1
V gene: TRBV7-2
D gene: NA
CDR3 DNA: TGTGCCAGCAGCTTGACTAGCTACAATGAGCAGTTCTTC
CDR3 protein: CASSLTSYNEQFF

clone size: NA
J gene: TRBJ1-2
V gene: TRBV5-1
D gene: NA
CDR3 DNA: TGCGCCAGCAGCTTGGATAGGCAGTGGGGCTACACCTTC
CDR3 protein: CASSLDRQWGYTF

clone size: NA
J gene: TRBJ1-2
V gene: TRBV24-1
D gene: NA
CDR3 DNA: TGTGCCACCAGTAAAACAAACTATGGCTACACCTTC
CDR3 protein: CATSKTNYGYTF

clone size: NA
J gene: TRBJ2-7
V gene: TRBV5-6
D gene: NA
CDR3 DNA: TGTGCCAGCAGCTTGGAAGGGCACAGGCGCTCCTACGAGCAGTACTTC
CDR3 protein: CASSLEGHRRSYEQYF

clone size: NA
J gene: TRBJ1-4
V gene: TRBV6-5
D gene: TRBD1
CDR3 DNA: TGTGCCAGCAGTTACCCGACAGGGGGACCTAATGAAAAACTGTTTTTT
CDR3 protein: CASSYPTGGPNEKLFF

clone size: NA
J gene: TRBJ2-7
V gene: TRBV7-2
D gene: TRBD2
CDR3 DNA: TGTGCCAGCAGCTTAGGTAGCGGGATCTACGAGCAGTACTTC
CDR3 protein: CASSLGSGIYEQYF

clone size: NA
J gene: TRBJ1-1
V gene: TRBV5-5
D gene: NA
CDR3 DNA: TGTGCCAGCAGCTCCGCCGCACAGAACACTGAAGCTTTCTTT
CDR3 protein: CASSSAAQNTEAFF

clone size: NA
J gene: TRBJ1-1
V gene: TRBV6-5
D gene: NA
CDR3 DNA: TGTGCCAGCAGGACGAAGGTGAACACTGAAGCTTTCTTT
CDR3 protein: CASRTKVNTEAFF

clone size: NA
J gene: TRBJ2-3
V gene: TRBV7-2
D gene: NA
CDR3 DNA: TGTGCCAGCAGCCTCCTCTCCCGCGGGAGCACAGATACGCAGTATTTT
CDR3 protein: CASSLLSRGSTDTQYF

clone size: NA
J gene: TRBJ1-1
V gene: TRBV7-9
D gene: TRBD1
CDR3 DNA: TGTGCCAGCAGCTCCACAGGGGGCTACACTGAAGCTTTCTTT
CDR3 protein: CASSSTGGYTEAFF

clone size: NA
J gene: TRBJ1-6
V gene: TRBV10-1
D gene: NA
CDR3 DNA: TGCGCCAGCAGTGCACGGGATAATTCACCCCTCCACTTT
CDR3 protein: CASSARDNSPLHF

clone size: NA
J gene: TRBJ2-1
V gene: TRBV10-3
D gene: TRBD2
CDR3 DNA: TGTGCCATCAGTGAGTCGGGGACTAGCGGGGGGGTCAATGAGCAGTTCTTC
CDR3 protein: CAISESGTSGGVNEQFF

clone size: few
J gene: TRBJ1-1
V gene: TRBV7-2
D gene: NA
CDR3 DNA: TGTGCCAGCAGCGTGCGCCGATACACTGAAGCTTTCTTT
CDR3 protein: CASSVRRYTEAFF

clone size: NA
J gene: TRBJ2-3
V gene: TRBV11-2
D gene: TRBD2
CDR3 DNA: TGTGCCGGGAAAAAGCGGGAGGGCACAGATACGCAGTATTTT
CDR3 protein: CAGKKREGTDTQYF

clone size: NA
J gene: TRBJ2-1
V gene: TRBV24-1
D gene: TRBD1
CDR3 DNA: TGTGCCACCAGTGATTTTGCCGACAGGGGTGTGGATGAGCAGTTCTTC
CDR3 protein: CATSDFADRGVDEQFF

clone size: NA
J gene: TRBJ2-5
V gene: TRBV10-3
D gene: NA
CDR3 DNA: TGTGCCATCAGTGATCCAGAGGGGGGATCCGAAGAGACCCAGTACTTC
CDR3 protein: CAISDPEGGSEETQYF

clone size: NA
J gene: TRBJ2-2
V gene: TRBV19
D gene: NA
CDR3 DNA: TGTGCCAGTAGTATAGTGACCGGGGAGCTGTTTTTT
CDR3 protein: CASSIVTGELFF

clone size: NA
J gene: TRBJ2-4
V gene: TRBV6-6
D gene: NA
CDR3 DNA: TGTGCCACCTCCAGTTACTTGGGGGGCGTCGAAAACATTCAGTACTTC
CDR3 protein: CATSSYLGGVENIQYF

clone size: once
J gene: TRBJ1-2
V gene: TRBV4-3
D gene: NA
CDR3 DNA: TGCGCCAGCAGCCAAGATATAGGTAATCCGGGCTACACCTTC
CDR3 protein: CASSQDIGNPGYTF

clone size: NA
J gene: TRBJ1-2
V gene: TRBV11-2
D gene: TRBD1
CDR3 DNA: TGTGCCAGCAGCCAGGGACAGGGTATCTATTATGGCTACACCTTC
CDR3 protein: CASSQGQGIYYGYTF

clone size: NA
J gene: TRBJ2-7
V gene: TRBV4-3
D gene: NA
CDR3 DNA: TGCGCCAGCAGCCAAGATCTCGGATCGTACGAGCAGTACTTC
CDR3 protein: CASSQDLGSYEQYF

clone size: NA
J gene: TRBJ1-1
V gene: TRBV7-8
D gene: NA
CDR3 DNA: TGTGCCAGCAGCAAACAGGGAGTGGGGACTGAAGCTTTCTTT
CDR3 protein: CASSKQGVGTEAFF

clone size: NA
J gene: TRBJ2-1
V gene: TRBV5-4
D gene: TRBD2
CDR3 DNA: TGTGCCAGCAGCCGTGACGGACTAGCAGCTTACAATGAGCAGTTCTTC
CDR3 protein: CASSRDGLAAYNEQFF

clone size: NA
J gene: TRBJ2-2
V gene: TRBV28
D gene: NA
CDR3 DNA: TGTGCCAGCAGTTCCCTCGGGCCCGGGGAGCTGTTTTTT
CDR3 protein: CASSSLGPGELFF